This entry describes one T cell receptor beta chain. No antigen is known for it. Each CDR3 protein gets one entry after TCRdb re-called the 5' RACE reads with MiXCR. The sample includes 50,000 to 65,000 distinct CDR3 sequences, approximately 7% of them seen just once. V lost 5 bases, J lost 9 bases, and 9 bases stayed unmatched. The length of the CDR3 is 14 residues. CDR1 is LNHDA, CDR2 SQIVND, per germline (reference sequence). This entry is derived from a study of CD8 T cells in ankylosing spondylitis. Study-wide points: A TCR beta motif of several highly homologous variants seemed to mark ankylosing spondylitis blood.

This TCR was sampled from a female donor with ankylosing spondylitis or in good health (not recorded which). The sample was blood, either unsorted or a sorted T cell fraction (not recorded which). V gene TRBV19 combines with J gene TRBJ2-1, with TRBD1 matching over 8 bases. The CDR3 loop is CASSLTGTGPEQFF. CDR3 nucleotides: TGTGCCAGTAGTCTAACCGGGACAGGCCCTGAGCAGTTCTTC. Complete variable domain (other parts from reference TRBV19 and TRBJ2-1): DGGITQSPKYLFRKEGQNVTLSCEQNLNHDAMYWYRQDPGQGLRLIYYSQIVNDFQKGDIAEGYSVSREKKESFPLTVTSAQKNPTAFYLCASSLTGTGPEQFFGPGTRLTVL.